This TCR beta chain was observed in a study of graft-versus-host responses after intestinal transplantation. In regard to this clone: Its antigen is unidentified.

The repertoire was sequenced with immunoSEQ multiplex PCR; TCRdb's copy has only in-frame clones and lacks some. The sample yields some 100,000 clones, around 90% seen once. CDR1 and CDR2 (germline): SGHNT, YENEEA. CDR3 length equals 17 residues. Between the trimmed V and J ends, which lost 5 bases and 0 bases, there was a span of 16 bases. The V and J genes are TRBV11-3 and TRBJ2-2; D is undetermined. The receptor comes from a human donor who received an intestinal transplant. Sequenced material: unstimulated CD8+ T cells sorted from spleen or lymph node cells, taken before intestinal transplant. The CDR3 DNA follows: TGTGCCAGCAGCCCTACCGGCGCGTCCGCGAACACCGGGGAGCTGTTTTTT. Its protein product is CASSPTGASANTGELFF. The variable domain in full, with the rest retrieved from reference TRBV11-3 and TRBJ2-2, is EAGVVQSPRYKIIEKKQPVAFWCNPISGHNTLYWYLQNLGQGPELLIRYENEEAVDDSQLPKDRFSAERLKGVDSTLKIQPAELGDSAVYLCASSPTGASANTGELFFGEGSRLTVL.